This TCR beta chain derives from a study of graft-versus-host responses after intestinal transplantation. As for the study in general: Transplantation in recipients was multivisceral, liver-intestinal, or isolated intestinal.

Notes on this clone: Its antigen is currently unknown.

Study-wide results and limits: Allografts of one patient group, those with graft-donor T cell macrochimerism, had high graft-versus-host to host-versus-graft clonal ratios.

Method: immunoSEQ multiplex PCR; TCRdb's copy keeps in-frame clones and lacks some. Of about 130,000 clones in the sample, 85% to 95% were seen once. This CDR3 comprises 16 residues. The germline CDR1 and CDR2 sequences are SNHLY and FYNNEI. V lost 5 bases to trimming and J lost 8 bases; unmatched junction nucleotides: 13. The chain employs TRBV2 and TRBJ2-1, with 9 nucleotides matching TRBD1. The sequence was collected from a human donor who received an intestinal transplant. Sequencing was performed on unstimulated CD4+ T cells sorted from spleen or lymph node cells, taken before intestinal transplant. CDR3 loop: CASSQDIPGQGDEQFF. As DNA, the CDR3 is TGTGCCAGCAGTCAAGATATCCCGGGACAGGGTGATGAGCAGTTCTTC.